Presented here are 13 T cell receptor beta chains from one specimen sequenced in a study of beta chain features in type 1 diabetes. The study's findings and limits: Shortening of TCRB CDR3s, moderate but significant, appeared in all four CD4+ subsets of Type 1 diabetes patients.

Antigen specificity for these receptors is unknown. Expressed TCRB transcripts were sequenced because the entire RNA isolate underwent reverse transcription. Data came from immunoSEQ multiplex PCR; TCRdb stores just in-frame clones and leaves some out. The sample has a few hundred thousand clones; around 12% are singletons. Input material: naive CD4+ T cells from blood. The origin of the receptors is a woman between 18 and 30 years old with type 1 diabetes.

This clone has a handful of counts. V gene TRBV25-1 combines with J gene TRBJ1-5; D not certain. V was clipped by 6 bases and J by 7 bases, with 16 bases between them. Germline CDR1 is MGHDK and CDR2 is SYGVNS. This CDR3 contains 14 residues. The CDR3 loop reads CASRANEGIQPQHF. The CDR3 coding sequence is TGTGCCAGCAGGGCGAACGAGGGCATCCAGCCCCAGCATTTT.

The rearrangement joins TRBV28 to TRBJ2-2; 8 positions agree with TRBD2. V shed 3 bases, J shed 7 bases, and the junction held 19 bases outside the gene matches. CDR3 length: 19 residues. CDR1 and CDR2 from the germline V gene are MDHEN and SYDVKM. The CDR3 region has the DNA TGTGCCAGCAGTTTCCTCCCCCTATCGAGCGGGAGAACGAGCGGGGAGCTGTTTTTT. The encoded protein is CASSFLPLSSGRTSGELFF.

The chain combines TRBV29-1 with TRBJ2-1, with 8 positions matching TRBD2. V was clipped by 0 bases and J by 2 bases; unmatched bases: 3. The CDR3 has 15 amino acids. Germline assignment: CDR1 SQVTM and CDR2 ANQGSEA. CDR3 DNA sequence: TGCAGCGTTGAAGATCGACTAGCGCCCTACAATGAGCAGTTCTTC. This translates into CSVEDRLAPYNEQFF.

The CDR3 bases are TGTGCCAGCAGACCGACTAGCGGGACCCCTGACGAGCAGTACTTC. Translation gives CASRPTSGTPDEQYF. This chain connects TRBV2 to TRBJ2-7; 11 bases line up with TRBD2. Germline lookup yields CDR1 SNHLY and CDR2 FYNNEI. V dropped 6 bases and J dropped 5; count of bases not matched to a gene: 9. This CDR3 spans 15 amino acids.

This rearrangement joins TRBV30 to TRBJ1-3; tentatively, D is TRBD1 (6 bases). Deletions cut 2 bases from V and 1 base from J, with 12 bases between. The CDR3 loop spans 15 amino acids. Germline V lookup: CDR1 GTSNPN, CDR2 SVGIG (reference sequence). CDR3 in DNA: TGTGCCTGGAGTTGGGGGCTTCTTTCTGGAAACACCATATATTTT. This translates into CAWSWGLLSGNTIYF.

This clone was detected a few times. The chain has TRBV7-2 and TRBJ2-1; TRBD2 agrees at 8 bases. CDR3 length: 16 amino acids. With V trimmed by 7 bases and J by 8 bases, 16 bases remained unmatched. The V gene's germline CDR1 is SGHTA and CDR2 FQGNSA. The CDR3 bases are TGTGCCAGCACTCTTAGCTTGCGGGGGGTCGTGGATGAGCAGTTCTTC. Encoded protein: CASTLSLRGVVDEQFF.

V and J are TRBV2 and TRBJ1-6; 7 bases line up with TRBD1. Germline lookup yields CDR1 SNHLY and CDR2 FYNNEI. There are 15 residues in the CDR3. The ends lost 3 bases at V and 9 bases at J; junction bases unmatched: 8. The CDR3 nucleotides read TGTGCCAGCAGTGACACAGGGGTGGCAGGTTCACCCCTCCACTTT. Translating it yields CASSDTGVAGSPLHF. The whole variable domain, filled in from reference TRBV2 and TRBJ1-6, reads EPEVTQTPSHQVTQMGQEVILRCVPISNHLYFYWYRQILGQKVEFLVSFYNNEISEKSEIFDDQFSVERPDGSNFTLKIRSTKLEDSAMYFCASSDTGVAGSPLHFGNGTRLTVT.

This clone was recorded a few times. The chain carries TRBV15 and TRBJ2-3; 10 positions match TRBD2. Germline assignment: CDR1 LNHNV and CDR2 YYDKDF (reference sequence). The CDR3 runs to 16 residues. Germline trimming cut 5 bases from V and 4 bases from J; bases unmatched to any gene: 9. The CDR3 sequence: CATSYSGLAESDTQYF. In DNA form, the CDR3 reads TGTGCCACCAGCTACTCTGGACTAGCGGAGTCAGATACGCAGTATTTT.

This clone was found a few times. The V call is TRBV29-1, the J call TRBJ2-7, with no clear D. Trimming cost V 5 bases and J 2 bases, with 16 bases left between them. Germline CDR1 SQVTM, CDR2 ANQGSEA. The CDR3 is made up of 14 amino acids. CDR3 DNA: TGCAGCGTTTCTAAGCGAGAAAAGCCCTACGAGCAGTACTTC. Translation: CSVSKREKPYEQYF.

This chain connects TRBV30 to TRBJ1-2; 9 bases match TRBD1. This CDR3 is 14 amino acids long. The germline V gene has CDR1 GTSNPN and CDR2 SVGIG (reference sequence). Trimming cost V 4 bases and J 4 bases; bases outside gene matches: 7. In DNA form, the CDR3 reads TGTGCCTGGACAGAAGGACAGGGGATCTATGGCTACACCTTC. Translating it yields CAWTEGQGIYGYTF.

The chain uses TRBV27 and TRBJ2-2; D gene ambiguous. The CDR3 has 14 amino acids. V dropped 8 bases and J dropped 5 bases, with 15 bases sitting between them. CDR1 is MNHEY and CDR2 is SMNVEV in the germline V gene (reference sequence). This CDR3 is CASSPRVRTGELFF. The CDR3 DNA reads as TGTGCCAGCTCCCCCCGGGTTCGAACCGGGGAGCTGTTTTTT.

A few counts support this clone. J is TRBJ2-1 and V is TRBV27, with 9 bases that match TRBD1. The V segment lost 5 bases and the J segment 10 bases; nucleotides outside the gene matches: 6. This CDR3 spans 13 amino acids. Germline V gives CDR1 MNHEY, CDR2 SMNVEV (reference sequence). The CDR3 DNA sequence: TGTGCCAGCAGTGGGGGACAGGGATTGGAGCAGTTCTTC. Protein product: CASSGGQGLEQFF.

The chain couples TRBV4-3 to TRBJ1-6; TRBD1 matches at 7 bases. This CDR3 has 15 residues. Per the germline V gene, CDR1 is LGHNA and CDR2 is YSLEER. The trim removed 0 bases at V and 10 bases at J, leaving 6 bases unmatched. The CDR3 is CASSQDGDSASPLHF. In DNA, the CDR3 is TGCGCCAGCAGCCAAGATGGGGACAGCGCCTCACCCCTCCACTTT.